The 18 T cell receptor beta chains below all came from one sample that was sequenced in a study of blood T cell repertoires in COVID-19. TCRdb's table, derived via immunoSEQ multiplex PCR, lists solely in-frame clones and lacks some. The repertoire holds 85,000 to 120,000 clones, over 60% seen once, with 6.2% in the top ten. Specimen: peripheral blood. These receptor sequences come from an elderly man with COVID-19, enrolled during active disease.

CDR3 DNA: TGCGCCAGCAGCTCAGGGGCCGAACGGCCCGGGGAGCTGTTTTTT. Translated: CASSSGAERPGELFF. The chain has TRBV5-1 and TRBJ2-2, with D maybe TRBD1 (6 bases). V was cut by 3 bases and J by 6 bases, with 15 bases left in between. This CDR3 is 15 amino acids long. Germline values: CDR1 SGHRS, CDR2 YFSETQ.

This chain connects TRBV7-9 to TRBJ2-5, with 7 bases identical to TRBD1. With V trimmed by 5 bases and J by 5 bases, 8 bases remained unmatched. Germline CDR1 is SEHNR and CDR2 is FQNEAQ (reference sequence). The CDR3 has 14 amino acids. CDR3 nucleotides: TGTGCCAGCAGCCAGACAGGGAAGTACGAGACCCAGTACTTC. Residues: CASSQTGKYETQYF.

V usage is TRBV6-5 and J usage is TRBJ2-5, with TRBD1 identical over 11 bases. Per the germline V gene, CDR1 is MNHEY and CDR2 is SVGAGI. The CDR3 loop spans 15 amino acids. V shed 4 bases, J shed 5 bases, and the junction held 6 bases outside the gene matches. The CDR3 spells CASSSGQGAWETQYF. DNA of the CDR3: TGTGCCAGCAGTTCCGGACAGGGGGCATGGGAGACCCAGTACTTC.

This chain joins TRBV28 and TRBJ2-7, with 8 bases aligning to TRBD2. The germline V gene has CDR1 MDHEN and CDR2 SYDVKM. The CDR3 is 15 amino acids. The V and J ends lost 1 base and 0 bases, in that order; junction bases with no gene match: 2. In DNA, the CDR3 is TGTGCCAGCAGTTTATTGGCGGGAGGCTCCTACGAGCAGTACTTC. Translated: CASSLLAGGSYEQYF.

This clone was picked up a small number of times. The chain uses TRBV5-1 and TRBJ2-7, with a weak D call TRBD2 (5 bases). Germline V gene data show CDR1 as SGHRS and CDR2 as YFSETQ. CDR3 length: 14 amino acids. Trimming removed 3 bases from V and 2 bases from J, with 12 bases in between. The CDR3 region has the DNA TGCGCCAGCAGCTCATACACGGGAACCTACGAGCAGTACTTC. Amino acid sequence: CASSSYTGTYEQYF. Complete variable domain (other parts from reference TRBV5-1 and TRBJ2-7): KAGVTQTPRYLIKTRGQQVTLSCSPISGHRSVSWYQQTPGQGLQFLFEYFSETQRNKGNFPGRFSGRQFSNSRSEMNVSTLELGDSALYLCASSSYTGTYEQYFGPGTRLTVT.

This rearrangement joins TRBV28 to TRBJ2-3; 8 bases match TRBD2. Germline trimming cut 3 bases from V and 3 bases from J; bases unmatched to any gene: 5. Looked up from germline, CDR1 is MDHEN and CDR2 is SYDVKM. The CDR3 is 15 residues long. CDR3 loop: CASSLSGGRTDTQYF. The CDR3 DNA follows: TGTGCCAGCAGTTTGTCGGGAGGGCGAACAGATACGCAGTATTTT.

This clone was recorded a few times. Other DNA sequences in this sample translate to the same CDR3. The chain combines TRBV27 with TRBJ1-6; D is possibly TRBD1 (5 bases). Germline assignment: CDR1 MNHEY and CDR2 SMNVEV (reference sequence). The CDR3 has 18 residues. Trimming left V 2 bases short and J 0 bases short, with 14 bases between. For the CDR3, the DNA is TGTGCCAGCAGTTTACGGGGGGACCGTCTCTCCTATAATTCACCCCTCCACTTT. Translation gives CASSLRGDRLSYNSPLHF.

V gene TRBV29-1 combines with J gene TRBJ2-3, with 12 nucleotides matching TRBD2. This CDR3 spans 15 amino acids. With 7 bases clipped from V and 2 bases from J, the junction kept 7 bases outside the gene matches. Germline V gene lookup returns CDR1 SQVTM and CDR2 ANQGSEA. CDR3 DNA: TGCAGCGCCGTGGGACTAGCGGGTCCCACAGATACGCAGTATTTT. The encoded protein is CSAVGLAGPTDTQYF.

The chain recombines TRBV6-5 with TRBJ1-2; 10 nucleotides align to TRBD1. V shed 6 bases, J shed 6 bases, and the junction held 7 bases outside the gene matches. From germline, CDR1 is MNHEY and CDR2 SVGAGI. This CDR3 comprises 14 residues. The DNA for the CDR3 is TGTGCCAGCAGCCAACGACAGGGGGCGGATGGCTACACCTTC. It specifies CASSQRQGADGYTF.

The chain joins TRBV3-1 (or the pseudogene TRBV3-2) to TRBJ1-1; D uncertain. The CDR3 runs 11 residues. V lost 4 bases, J lost 8 bases, and 8 bases lay in between. Germline lookup yields CDR1 LGHDT and CDR2 YNNKEL (reference sequence). The DNA for the CDR3 is TGTGCCAGCAGCCCCCCCGCGGAAGCTTTCTTT. Amino acids: CASSPPAEAFF.

In this sample, this clone turned up a few times. The genes are TRBV5-3 and TRBJ2-2; a possible D gene is TRBD2 (6 bases). TRBV5-3 is an ORF, with its function uncertain. Trimming pared 9 bases from V and 6 bases from J, leaving 24 bases between. The CDR3 totals 16 residues. This CDR3 reads CATRGPGLLIAGELFF. The CDR3 DNA follows: TGTGCCACCCGAGGACCGGGACTGCTAATCGCCGGGGAGCTGTTTTTT.

The rearrangement uses TRBV7-3 and TRBJ2-5; 14 nucleotides align to TRBD2. CDR3 length: 18 amino acids. V lost 1 base, J lost 4 bases, and 8 bases stayed unmatched. Germline V gene sequence: CDR1 SGHTA, CDR2 FQGTGA. The CDR3 DNA reads TGTGCCAGCAGCTTAATGGGGACTAGCGGGAGAGCAGGAGAGACCCAGTACTTC. As protein: CASSLMGTSGRAGETQYF.

The rearrangement uses TRBV30 and TRBJ1-5, with a possible D match to TRBD1 (6 bases). The V end was cut by 0 bases, the J end by 4 bases, with 13 bases between. Germline V lookup: CDR1 GTSNPN, CDR2 SVGIG (reference sequence). This CDR3 comprises 15 residues. The CDR3 bases are TGTGCCTGGAGTGTACGTGGCCAGGGGAATCAGCCCCAGCATTTT. Its translation: CAWSVRGQGNQPQHF.

This clone was observed a few times. The V call is TRBV7-2, the J call TRBJ1-5; 7 nucleotides align to TRBD1. Germline CDR1 and CDR2: SGHTA and FQGNSA. The CDR3 loop spans 13 amino acids. Trimming cost V 5 bases and J 6 bases; bases outside gene matches: 4. CDR3 sequence (DNA): TGTGCCAGCAGCAAACAGGGGATTCAGCCCCAGCATTTT. It is translated as CASSKQGIQPQHF.

The chain is built from TRBV28 and TRBJ2-3; tentative D call: TRBD1 (5 bases). Trimming cost V 10 bases and J 2 bases, with 16 bases left between them. This CDR3 contains 14 residues. Per the germline V gene, CDR1 is MDHEN and CDR2 is SYDVKM. CDR3 DNA sequence: TGTGCCACCAAGAAGGGGTCCTACACAGATACGCAGTATTTT. Protein: CATKKGSYTDTQYF.

The chain employs TRBV10-3 and TRBJ2-5; possible D gene TRBD2, 6 bases. The CDR3 contains 14 residues. CDR1 and CDR2 (germline): ENHRY, SYGVKD. The V gene lost 6 bases and the J gene lost 3 bases, with 14 bases spanning the gap. CDR3 sequence (DNA): TGTGCCATCAGCCCAAGACTAGAGAAAGAGACCCAGTACTTC. It encodes CAISPRLEKETQYF.

This clone has a single count. J is TRBJ2-1 and V is TRBV9; TRBD2 aligns across 10 bases. This CDR3 comprises 18 residues. Germline V gene sequence: CDR1 SGDLS, CDR2 YYNGEE. V gave up 0 bases and J gave up 7 bases; unmatched junction bases: 13. CDR3 in amino acids: CASSVGGAGLAGANEQFF. As DNA, the CDR3 is TGTGCCAGCAGCGTAGGCGGGGCGGGCCTAGCGGGAGCTAATGAGCAGTTCTTC.

This clone was found a few times. The chain recombines TRBV27 with TRBJ2-1; the D gene is possibly TRBD1 (6 bases). The germline V and J ends were trimmed by 6 bases and 2 bases, with 14 bases remaining between them. The CDR3 consists of 15 residues. The germline V gene has CDR1 MNHEY and CDR2 SMNVEV (reference sequence). The CDR3 DNA reads as TGTGCCAGCAGCCAGGACAGTACCCCCTACAATGAGCAGTTCTTC. Its protein product is CASSQDSTPYNEQFF.